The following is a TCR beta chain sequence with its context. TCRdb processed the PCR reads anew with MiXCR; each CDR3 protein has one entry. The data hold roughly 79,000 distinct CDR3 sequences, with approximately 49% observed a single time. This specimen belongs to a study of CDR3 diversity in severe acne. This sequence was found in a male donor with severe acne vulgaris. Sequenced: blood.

CDR3 DNA: TGTGCCAGCAGCATCGGGGCCGAATACTCTGGGGCCAACGTCCTGACTTTC. Translating it yields CASSIGAEYSGANVLTF. The gene calls are TRBV7-9 and TRBJ2-6; D is perhaps TRBD1 or TRBD2 (5 bases each). Trimming shortened V by 5 bases and J by 0 bases, and 14 bases separated the two germline ends. The CDR3 loop spans 17 amino acids. Germline V CDR1 and CDR2: SEHNR, FQNEAQ (reference sequence).